This T cell receptor (beta chain) is drawn from a study of T-cell memory formation after mild COVID-19 (dated by TCRdb to about 2021). The study in broad terms: TCR sequence clusters from the two donors were largely donor specific. The cohort comprised two young, previously healthy adult volunteers, one female and one male. Longitudinal TCRalpha and TCRbeta repertoire sequencing tracked T-cell clones expanding and contracting after mild COVID-19 in a couple of donors. Results and caveats for the whole study, not just this receptor: Some responding clones were detected in pre-infection memory, suggesting pre-existing cross-reactive memory T cells joined the SARS-CoV-2 response. SARS-CoV-2 specificity of the second-wave clones peaking on day 37 was not confirmed. Contracting CD4+ clones turned up mainly in the CM and EM memory subsets, whereas EMRA was where CD8+ clones were enriched. The study covered only a couple of mild cases, and larger cohorts including severe cases with pre-infection samples were considered necessary. Clones that contracted from day 15 to 85 showed balanced CD4/CD8 phenotypes, whereas a second wave of clones that expanded from day 15 to 37 leaned towards CD4+.

PBMCs were isolated by Ficoll-Paque density gradient centrifugation. Instrument on record: Illumina NovaSeq 6000. cDNA libraries for TCRalpha and TCRbeta were prepared by 5'RACE using constant-segment primers, with sample barcodes and unique molecular identifiers added. Trizol reagent was used to extract RNA from every sample. Amplification of the libraries took two PCR steps, and the second step added a second sample barcode plus Illumina TruSeq adapters. Libraries were sequenced on an Illumina NovaSeq with 2 x 150 bp paired-end reads. As for how the authors treated the data: Reads were demultiplexed and collapsed into UMI-guided consensus sequences with migec v1.2.7. With mixcr v2.1.11, UMI consensuses were aligned to TRA and TRB V and J templates and assembled into clonotypes. Expanded or contracted clonotypes were those called significant by both edgeR and NoisET, with noise models trained on biological replicates. For edgeR calls, a false discovery rate-adjusted p below 0.01 and a log2 fold-change threshold of 1 were applied. As an exploratory analysis of dynamics, PCA with hierarchical clustering was applied to max-normalized trajectories of the 1000 most abundant clonotypes. Separately sequenced CD4+ and CD8+ repertoires were used to assign the CD4 or CD8 phenotype of responding clones. Clones were called with MiXCR by TCRdb after fastp trimmed the public reads at Q25, and only in-frame beta chains were retained. For every CDR3 protein sequence, its rows merge into one entry that carries the most common genes and DNA. None of the V and J calls come from the authors' own analysis; TCRdb made them. The sample table holds 250,000 to 350,000 distinct CDR3 sequences, of which roughly 16% were seen once. The biggest ten clones account for approximately 25% of the sample.

Trimming leaves V shorter by 5 bases and J shorter by 5 bases, with the junction holding 10 bases beyond the gene matches. As encoded in the germline V gene (reference sequence), CDR1 is SEHNR while CDR2 is FQNEAQ. The CDR3 holds 15 amino acids from the cysteine to the phenylalanine. Just CDR3 DNA is preserved here, 45 bases in frame from base 1. As for this clonotype: The clone's antigen remains unknown. Per-nucleotide qualities are absent, and no much larger clonotype sits a single base away.

The chain is encoded by TRBV7-9 joined to TRBJ1-1, with TRBD1 matching 8 junction bases. The source is a man aged 18-30 years who had mild COVID-19 (a few samples of this study predate the infection). The sample titles of this study are shuffled in the database, so cell type and time point are left out; the donor was told from shared clones. The sequenced sample was PBMCs or a T cell subset sorted from them (not recorded which). This receptor carries the CDR3 CASSPRTGRATEAFF. In nucleotide form, the sequence is TGTGCCAGCAGCCCACGGACAGGGCGGGCGACTGAAGCTTTCTTT.